This is a list of T cell receptor beta chains from one sample in a study of human T cells and chemical hapten exposure. A single record per CDR3 protein comes from TCRdb applying MiXCR to the RACE reads. The profile shows some 330,000 distinct CDR3 sequences, around 5.5% of them singletons. The sample in question was whole blood, obtained in connection with sensitization to the hapten diphenylcyclopropenone (DPC). These receptors were collected from a woman aged 18-35 years with alopecia areata. Some clones in this sample may be carry-over from other donors' samples. The CDR3 runs from the conserved cysteine through the conserved F or W. Each record gives: V gene, D gene, clone size, J gene, CDR3 protein, CDR3 DNA. The D gene is left open where the match is weak. The size of a clone is reported for some rows only, either as once, few or many, or as a class for expanded clones.

TRBV20-1,TRBD2,few,TRBJ2-7,CSASGSGGAAEQYF,TGCAGTGCTAGCGGGAGCGGGGGGGCCGCCGAGCAGTACTTC
TRBV6-6,NA,few,TRBJ2-1,CASSYSPYNEQFF,TGTGCCAGCAGTTACTCACCCTACAATGAGCAGTTCTTC
TRBV12-5,NA,NA,TRBJ1-2,CASGLVETGLSYGYTF,TGTGCTAGTGGTTTGGTAGAGACAGGCCTTTCCTATGGCTACACCTTC
TRBV2,NA,many,TRBJ2-2,CASSETSVNTGELFF,TGTGCCAGCAGTGAAACCAGCGTTAACACCGGGGAGCTGTTTTTT
TRBV2,TRBD1,NA,TRBJ1-6,CASRDNRGDSPLHF,TGTGCCAGCAGGGATAACAGGGGCGATTCACCCCTCCACTTT
TRBV7-2,NA,NA,TRBJ2-3,CASSERSGTDTQYF,TGTGCCAGCAGCGAACGGTCGGGCACAGATACGCAGTATTTT
TRBV4-3,NA,many,TRBJ2-1,CASSQDLSSYNEQFF,TGCGCCAGCAGCCAAGACCTGAGCTCCTACAATGAGCAGTTCTTC
TRBV4-3,TRBD2,many,TRBJ2-3,CASSQNPAGGPGTDTQYF,TGCGCCAGCAGCCAAAACCCAGCGGGGGGGCCGGGCACAGATACGCAGTATTTT
TRBV7-9,TRBD1,few,TRBJ1-4,CASSAQGLSTNEKLFF,TGTGCCAGCAGCGCACAGGGGCTGTCAACTAATGAAAAACTGTTTTTT
TRBV12-3/TRBV12-4,NA,NA,TRBJ1-1,CASRMWGAGTEASF,NA
TRBV11-2,TRBD1,NA,TRBJ1-2,CASSFTGDGYTF,TGTGCCAGCAGCTTTACAGGGGACGGCTACACCTTC
TRBV12-3/TRBV12-4,TRBD2,many,TRBJ2-2,CASSPPSGGAAGELFF,TGTGCCAGCAGTCCTCCTAGCGGGGGGGCGGCCGGGGAGCTGTTTTTT
TRBV6-5,NA,NA,TRBJ1-6,CASSRKTQGDNSPLHF,TGTGCCAGCAGTCGAAAAACCCAGGGTGACAATTCACCCCTCCACTTT
TRBV6-6,TRBD1,many,TRBJ1-1,CASSRRMGTGADAEAFF,TGTGCCAGCAGTCGACGAATGGGGACAGGCGCGGACGCTGAAGCTTTCTTT
TRBV20-1,NA,few,TRBJ1-1,CSARSPGRGRGRGTEAFF,TGCAGTGCTAGATCTCCAGGCCGCGGGAGGGGTCGGGGCACTGAAGCTTTCTTT
TRBV28,NA,many,TRBJ1-6,CASALGVYYNSPLHF,TGTGCCAGCGCGCTGGGGGTTTACTATAATTCACCCCTCCACTTT
TRBV28,TRBD1,NA,TRBJ1-2,CASSPLALFDRGSDGYTF,TGTGCCAGCAGCCCTCTGGCCCTATTTGACAGGGGGTCTGATGGCTACACCTTC
TRBV29-1,TRBD1,many,TRBJ1-5,CSVGEQGAWQPQHF,TGCAGCGTTGGCGAACAGGGGGCTTGGCAGCCCCAGCATTTT
TRBV6-5,NA,NA,TRBJ2-7,CASRLDSSSYEQYF,TGTGCCAGCAGGCTGGACAGCAGCTCCTACGAGCAGTACTTC
TRBV28,TRBD1,NA,TRBJ2-3,CASTTGGAGDTQYF,TGTGCCAGCACCACAGGGGGCGCCGGGGATACGCAGTATTTT
TRBV5-1,TRBD2,NA,TRBJ2-7,CASSLETSASSYEQYF,TGCGCCAGCAGCTTGGAGACTAGCGCAAGCTCCTACGAGCAGTACTTC
TRBV20-1,NA,NA,TRBJ1-5,CSAHRLSNQPQHF,TGCAGTGCTCACAGGTTGAGCAATCAGCCCCAGCATTTT
TRBV6-2/TRBV6-3,NA,few,TRBJ1-2,CASTITSVSGYTF,TGTGCCAGCACCATTACGAGCGTGAGCGGCTACACCTTC